The count of the clone carrying this T cell receptor beta chain is one. Method: immunoSEQ multiplex PCR; TCRdb's copy keeps in-frame clones and lacks some. The repertoire includes 100,000 or so clones, 80% to 95% of them detected once, and approximately 2.2% sits in the top ten. This entry is derived from a study of blood T cell repertoires in COVID-19. Germline loops: CDR1 KGHSH, CDR2 LQKENI. The CDR3 covers 13 residues. V gave up 3 bases and J gave up 7 bases, with 12 bases separating them. The chain uses TRBV18 and TRBJ1-2, with D possibly matching TRBD1 (5 bases). Sequencing was done on a sample of peripheral blood. This sequence originates from a human donor with active COVID-19. The donor label of this sample is uncertain. CDR3: CASSPDSASGYTF. In DNA form, the CDR3 reads TGTGCCAGCTCACCCGACAGCGCGAGTGGCTACACCTTC.